This T cell receptor (beta chain) was documented in a study of T cells in Graves' hyperthyroidism and ophthalmopathy. RNA transcripts gave rise to amplified TCR beta CDR3 regions. HTBI primers were used for first-round RT-PCR of the TCR CDR3. Using its own MiXCR run on the multiplex PCR reads, TCRdb lists one record per CDR3 protein. The data contain some 250,000 distinct CDR3 sequences, approximately 16% of them singletons. The clonotype was recovered from a woman aged 45-59 years with Graves' hyperthyroidism that later progressed to Graves' ophthalmopathy. Sequenced: blood.

CDR3 nucleotides: TGTGCCAGCAGCCTGACAGGGGGCCCAGATACGCAGTATTTT. This sequence encodes CASSLTGGPDTQYF. The chain carries TRBV7-3 and TRBJ2-3; 10 bases agree with TRBD1. This CDR3 is built from 14 residues. Per germline, CDR1 SGHTA and CDR2 FQGTGA. V dropped 5 bases and J dropped 4; count of bases not matched to a gene: 3.